Below, one TCR beta chain is given with its context. Germline CDR1 and CDR2: SEHNR and FQNEAQ (reference sequence). The V end was cut by 5 bases, the J end by 4 bases, with 12 bases between. The CDR3 extends over 14 amino acids. This sample was included in a study of human T cells and chemical hapten exposure. TCRdb passed the RACE reads through MiXCR, listing each CDR3 protein once. The sample includes about 83,000 distinct CDR3 sequences, 6% to 9% of them seen just once. Time point here: patch test 1, 2 weeks after DPC sensitization. The treatment here: therapeutic diphenylcyclopropenone sensitization with weekly scalp DPC.

The rearrangement links TRBV7-9 to TRBJ1-3; perhaps TRBD1 as D (5 bases). The source of this sequence is a young woman with alopecia areata. Some clones in this sample may be carry-over from other donors' samples. Specimen: whole blood, collected in connection with sensitization to the hapten diphenylcyclopropenone (DPC). The CDR3 region has the DNA TGTGCCAGCAGCCCAACAGGATCCGGAAACACCATATATTTT. This encodes CASSPTGSGNTIYF.